The next 25 T cell receptor beta chains were all read from a single sample in a study of blood T cells in healthy people across ages. Sample-barcoded 5' priming and a J-beta primer mix drove a second PCR of roughly 7 to 11 cycles. TCRdb used MiXCR to reprocess the 5' RACE reads, holding one entry per CDR3 protein. The sample records about 640,000 distinct CDR3 sequences, around three fifths being singletons. The sample comprised blood. These receptors were collected from a man aged 55 to 69 in good health.

This chain uses TRBV27 with TRBJ2-1; possibly TRBD1 for D (6 bases). CDR1 MNHEY and CDR2 SMNVEV come from the germline V gene (reference sequence). With 5 bases removed from V and 3 bases from J, the gap between germline ends came to 11 bases. This CDR3 spans 14 amino acids. Here the CDR3 reads CASSPQDSYNEQFF. The CDR3 DNA is TGTGCCAGCAGTCCCCAGGACAGCTACAATGAGCAGTTCTTC.

In this sample, this clonotype turned up a few times. CDR3 DNA sequence: TGTGCCATCAGTGCCTCGGCGACTAGCGGGGCCACAGATACGCAGTATTTT. Translation gives CAISASATSGATDTQYF. The chain recombines TRBV10-3 with TRBJ2-3; 11 nucleotides match TRBD2. The CDR3 is 17 amino acids. The junction had 8 bases not matched to a gene; V was cut back by 4 bases and J by 2 bases. Germline V lookup: CDR1 ENHRY, CDR2 SYGVKD.

The chain joins TRBV20-1 to TRBJ2-1; tentatively, D is TRBD2 (6 bases). The ends were cut back, 0 bases at V and 3 bases at J, with 12 bases in the middle. Germline CDR1 is DFQATT and CDR2 is SNEGSKA (reference sequence). This CDR3 has 15 amino acids. The CDR3 here is CSAREGGKDYNEQFF. CDR3 sequence (DNA): TGCAGTGCTAGAGAGGGGGGAAAGGACTACAATGAGCAGTTCTTC.

V is TRBV20-1 and J is TRBJ2-1, with D possibly being TRBD2 (5 bases). Germline lookup yields CDR1 DFQATT and CDR2 SNEGSKA (reference sequence). The CDR3 extends over 14 amino acids. Trimming took off 5 bases at V and 8 bases at J, with 19 bases between the two ends. The CDR3 here is CSAALASYRDEQFF. CDR3 in DNA: TGCAGTGCTGCCCTAGCATCCTATAGGGATGAGCAGTTCTTC.

The V and J genes are TRBV9 and TRBJ1-1; the D gene is possibly TRBD1 (5 bases). Germline V CDR1 and CDR2: SGDLS, YYNGEE. The CDR3 loop spans 16 amino acids. Trimming removed 0 bases at V and 0 bases at J, with 12 bases between. CDR3 in amino acids: CASSVGFAGMNTEAFF. In nucleotides, the CDR3 is TGTGCCAGCAGCGTAGGGTTCGCAGGGATGAACACTGAAGCTTTCTTT.

Many counts were recorded for this clonotype. The chain combines TRBV7-8 with TRBJ2-7, with 13 bases fitting TRBD2. Germline V gives CDR1 SGHVS, CDR2 FQNEAQ. The J segment lost 4 bases and the V segment lost 4 bases, leaving 4 bases of the junction unmatched. The CDR3 covers 15 residues. The chain's CDR3 is CASSSRTSGGYEQYF. The CDR3 nucleotides read TGTGCCAGCAGCTCTCGGACTAGCGGGGGTTACGAGCAGTACTTC.

The chain couples TRBV2 to TRBJ1-5; weak D call: TRBD1 (5 bases). The germline V and J ends were trimmed by 8 bases and 0 bases, with 11 bases remaining between them. Germline V gene sequence: CDR1 SNHLY, CDR2 FYNNEI. This CDR3 region has 14 residues. CDR3 coding DNA: TGTGCCAGCCCCGACAGATATAGCAATCAGCCCCAGCATTTT. Protein: CASPDRYSNQPQHF.

This chain connects TRBV3-1 to TRBJ2-7; 9 bases map to TRBD2. V was clipped by 4 bases and J by 7 bases; unmatched bases: 5. This CDR3 comprises 13 residues. CDR1 and CDR2 (germline): LGHDT, YNNKEL (reference sequence). CDR3 DNA sequence: TGTGCCAGCAGCCTGCGGGGGGGAGGTGAGCAGTACTTC. It is translated as CASSLRGGGEQYF.

CDR3 protein: CASSLSGGGGYGYTF. The CDR3 nucleotides are TGCGCCAGCAGCTTGAGTGGGGGCGGAGGCTATGGCTACACCTTC. The rearrangement links TRBV5-1 to TRBJ1-2, with a weak D call TRBD1 (6 bases). The CDR3 runs 15 residues. V lost 1 base and J 4 bases, leaving 14 bases between the germline ends. The V gene's germline CDR1 is SGHRS and CDR2 YFSETQ.

This chain uses TRBV4-1 with TRBJ2-5, with 13 bases matching TRBD2. V shed 1 base, J shed 13 bases, and the junction held 9 bases outside the gene matches. CDR1 is MGHRA and CDR2 is YSYEKL in the germline V gene. The CDR3 runs to 15 residues. CDR3 region: CASSQVGLAGATRYF. The CDR3 nucleotides read TGCGCCAGCAGCCAAGTTGGACTAGCGGGGGCCACGAGGTACTTC.

This rearrangement joins TRBV9 to TRBJ1-2, with TRBD1 matching 7 bases. Germline values: CDR1 SGDLS, CDR2 YYNGEE. The CDR3 contains 19 residues. The V gene end was trimmed by 0 bases and the J gene end by 0 bases; junction bases not matched to a gene: 14. The CDR3 sequence is CASSVDVGTAYSSNYGYTF. CDR3 coding DNA: TGTGCCAGCAGCGTAGATGTGGGGACAGCCTATTCCTCTAACTATGGCTACACCTTC. Full variable domain (missing parts from reference TRBV9 and TRBJ1-2): DSGVTQTPKHLITATGQRVTLRCSPRSGDLSVYWYQQSLDQGLQFLIQYYNGEERAKGNILERFSAQQFPDLHSELNLSSLELGDSALYFCASSVDVGTAYSSNYGYTFGSGTRLTVV.

In this sample, this clonotype turned up a few times. The chain is built from TRBV20-1 and TRBJ2-5; TRBD2 might be the D (7 bases). Germline lookup yields CDR1 DFQATT and CDR2 SNEGSKA (reference sequence). The CDR3 sequence is 14 residues long. V gave up 4 bases and J gave up 2 bases, with 14 bases separating them. CDR3 region: CSAILGGRQETQYF. CDR3 in DNA: TGCAGTGCTATCCTCGGGGGGCGTCAAGAGACCCAGTACTTC.

This clonotype was observed a handful of times. The chain couples TRBV2 to TRBJ2-1, with 8 nucleotides matching TRBD1. CDR3 length: 15 residues. V shed 3 bases, J shed 9 bases, and the junction held 10 bases outside the gene matches. Germline CDR1 is SNHLY and CDR2 is FYNNEI. The CDR3 loop reads CASSDRGLWFGEQFF. The CDR3, as DNA: TGTGCCAGCAGTGACAGGGGGCTTTGGTTTGGTGAGCAGTTCTTC.

This CDR3 reads CASSLRSGQTINEQFF. CDR3 sequence (DNA): TGCGCCAGCAGCCTCCGGTCGGGACAGACTATCAATGAGCAGTTCTTC. The V and J genes are TRBV5-1 and TRBJ2-1, with 7 bases fitting TRBD1. V gave up 4 bases and J gave up 6 bases; unmatched junction bases: 13. Germline V gives CDR1 SGHRS, CDR2 YFSETQ. The CDR3 sequence is 16 residues long.

This clonotype was seen a few times. This chain uses TRBV7-2 with TRBJ1-6; no definite D call. Looked up from germline, CDR1 is SGHTA and CDR2 is FQGNSA. The V gene lost 1 base and the J gene lost 10 bases, with 17 bases spanning the gap. The CDR3 consists of 16 residues. CDR3 coding DNA: TGTGCCAGCAGCTTAGGGGCTCCGGGGTTGGGATCACCCCTCCACTTT. Amino acid sequence: CASSLGAPGLGSPLHF.

The genes are TRBV28 and TRBJ1-6; 8 bases map to TRBD1. J gave up 9 bases and V 0 bases, and 7 bases lay outside the gene matches. Germline V lookup: CDR1 MDHEN, CDR2 SYDVKM. This CDR3 has 16 residues. The CDR3 reads CASSLWTGEFSSPLHF. CDR3 DNA sequence: TGTGCCAGCAGTTTATGGACAGGGGAGTTTAGTTCACCCCTCCACTTT.

The chain uses TRBV5-4 and TRBJ2-4, with D possibly matching TRBD1 (5 bases). Per the germline V gene, CDR1 is SGHNT and CDR2 is YYREEE (reference sequence). V was pared by 4 bases and J by 7 bases, with 21 bases between. The CDR3 is made up of 16 amino acids. This CDR3 reads CASSAPTQGNENIQYF. As DNA, the CDR3 is TGTGCCAGCAGCGCCCCGACCCAGGGAAATGAGAACATTCAGTACTTC.

This chain connects TRBV4-2 to TRBJ2-7; perhaps TRBD1 as D (6 bases). Trimming took off 0 bases at V and 1 base at J, with 13 bases between the two ends. Germline assignment: CDR1 LGHNA and CDR2 YNFKEQ. The CDR3 contains 16 residues. The CDR3 nucleotides are TGTGCCAGCAGCCAAGATAGTGCAGGGGCGTCCTACGAGCAGTACTTC. This sequence encodes CASSQDSAGASYEQYF.

The rearrangement uses TRBV29-1 and TRBJ2-5; TRBD2 agrees at 9 bases. The CDR3 loop spans 15 amino acids. V dropped 3 bases and J dropped 2; count of bases not matched to a gene: 7. Germline lookup yields CDR1 SQVTM and CDR2 ANQGSEA. The CDR3 reads CSVEGVAGVQETQYF. CDR3 in DNA: TGCAGCGTTGAGGGAGTAGCGGGGGTTCAAGAGACCCAGTACTTC.

The V and J genes are TRBV4-1 and TRBJ2-1; D is possibly TRBD1 or TRBD2 (5 bases each). Per germline, CDR1 MGHRA and CDR2 YSYEKL. The CDR3 contains 14 residues. Trimming stripped 6 bases from V and 6 bases from J, with 15 bases between. CDR3 DNA sequence: TGCGCCAGCAGTCGGATAGGGGAGTTCAATGAGCAGTTCTTC. Translating gives CASSRIGEFNEQFF.

The chain combines TRBV7-2 with TRBJ2-5; 12 bases match TRBD2. The V segment lost 0 bases and the J segment 5 bases; nucleotides outside the gene matches: 4. Germline CDR1 is SGHTA and CDR2 is FQGNSA. The CDR3 contains 16 residues. CDR3 in DNA: TGTGCCAGCAGCTTAGCGCCTAGCGGGGGGGCCGAGACCCAGTACTTC. Its protein product is CASSLAPSGGAETQYF.

This chain links TRBV9 with TRBJ1-2, with D possibly being TRBD1 (5 bases). CDR1 and CDR2 from the germline V gene are SGDLS and YYNGEE. The V gene lost 4 bases and the J gene lost 5 bases, with 21 bases spanning the gap. The CDR3 length is 16 residues. The CDR3 nucleotides are TGTGCCAGCAGCTCCGCCTCGGGACGCGAGTCGTATGGCTACACCTTC. Translated: CASSSASGRESYGYTF.

The chain couples TRBV7-9 to TRBJ1-2, with TRBD1 matching over 7 bases. The germline V gene has CDR1 SEHNR and CDR2 FQNEAQ (reference sequence). The CDR3 has 17 residues. V lost 1 base and J lost 4; bases outside the gene matches: 12. The CDR3 spells CASSLGTPGGGAYGYTF. DNA for the CDR3: TGTGCCAGCAGCTTAGGCACCCCAGGGGGGGGAGCCTATGGCTACACCTTC.

The V and J genes are TRBV6-5 and TRBJ2-6; no clear D gene. The germline V gene encodes CDR1 MNHEY and CDR2 SVGAGI. The V end was cut by 7 bases, the J end by 2 bases, with 9 bases between. CDR3 length: 14 amino acids. Here the CDR3 reads CASKQVPGANVLTF. In nucleotides, the CDR3 is TGTGCCAGCAAGCAGGTGCCTGGGGCCAACGTCCTGACTTTC.

This clonotype was seen a handful of times. V and J are TRBV7-9 and TRBJ2-5; 10 bases fit TRBD1. In germline, CDR1 is SEHNR, CDR2 FQNEAQ (reference sequence). V shed 7 bases, J shed 7 bases, and the junction held 12 bases outside the gene matches. This CDR3 has 15 residues. CDR3 sequence reads: CASTAGDRGHGTQYF. The CDR3 bases are TGTGCCAGCACGGCCGGGGACAGGGGTCATGGGACCCAGTACTTC.